This record covers a single T cell receptor beta chain. Its target is not known. This record belongs to a study of shared clonotypes between healthy human individuals. V was cut by 3 bases and J by 1 base, with 9 bases left in between. CDR3 length equals 14 residues. Germline CDR1 and CDR2: SNHLY and FYNNEI. Splitting the CD4+ cells yielded a CD45RA+ naive subset and a CD45RA-negative memory subset. Data came from immunoSEQ multiplex PCR; TCRdb stores just in-frame clones and leaves some out. In the table there are 2.5 million or so clones, 90% to 95% of which are singletons. General study points: Generally, estimated richness proved larger in naive subsets than it did in memory subsets.

This TCR came from a young man in good health. The sequenced sample consisted of naive CD4+ T cells sorted from blood. Indicated subset: CD45RA+ positively selected. The chain combines TRBV2 with TRBJ2-5; D unclear. The CDR3 DNA reads TGTGCCAGCAGTGAGTTAGGAACCCAAGAGACCCAGTACTTC. It codes for CASSELGTQETQYF. Full variable domain (outside the CDR3, taken from reference TRBV2 and TRBJ2-5): EPEVTQTPSHQVTQMGQEVILRCVPISNHLYFYWYRQILGQKVEFLVSFYNNEISEKSEIFDDQFSVERPDGSNFTLKIRSTKLEDSAMYFCASSELGTQETQYFGPGTRLLVL.